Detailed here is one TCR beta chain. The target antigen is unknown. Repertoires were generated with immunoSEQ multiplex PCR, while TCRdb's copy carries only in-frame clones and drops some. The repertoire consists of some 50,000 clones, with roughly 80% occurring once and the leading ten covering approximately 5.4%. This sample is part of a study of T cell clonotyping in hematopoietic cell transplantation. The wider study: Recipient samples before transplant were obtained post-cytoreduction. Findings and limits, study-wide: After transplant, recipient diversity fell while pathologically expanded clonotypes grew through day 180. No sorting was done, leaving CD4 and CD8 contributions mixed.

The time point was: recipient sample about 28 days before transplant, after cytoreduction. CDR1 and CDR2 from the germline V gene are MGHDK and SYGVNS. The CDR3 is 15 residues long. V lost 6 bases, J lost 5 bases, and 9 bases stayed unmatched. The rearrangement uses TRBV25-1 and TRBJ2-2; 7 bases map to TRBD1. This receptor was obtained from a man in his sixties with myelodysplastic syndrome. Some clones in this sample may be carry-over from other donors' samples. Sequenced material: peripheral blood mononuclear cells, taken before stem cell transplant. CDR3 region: CASRDPGQPTGELFF. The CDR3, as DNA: TGTGCCAGCAGAGATCCGGGACAGCCGACCGGGGAGCTGTTTTTT.